The 22 T cell receptor beta chains below come from one sample, sequenced in a study of blood T cell repertoires in COVID-19. Profiling relied on immunoSEQ multiplex PCR, and the TCRdb table lists in-frame clones only, not all of them. The table records about 240,000 clones, around 88% of them present only once. The sequenced sample consisted of peripheral blood. The receptors stem from a man aged 80 or over with acute or convalescent COVID-19.

This chain uses TRBV10-3 with TRBJ2-1, with D maybe TRBD2 (7 bases). This CDR3 spans 15 amino acids. The ends were cut back, 0 bases at V and 7 bases at J, with 13 bases in the middle. CDR1 is ENHRY, CDR2 SYGVKD, per germline. CDR3 in amino acids: CAISESSAGANEQFF. The DNA for the CDR3 is TGTGCCATCAGTGAGTCTAGCGCGGGGGCGAATGAGCAGTTCTTC.

Note on this clone: The same CDR3 can be traced to other DNA sequences in this sample. The chain links TRBV28 to TRBJ1-1; possible D gene TRBD1, 5 bases. The CDR3 is 10 amino acids. Germline-derived CDR1 and CDR2 are MDHEN and SYDVKM. V lost 10 bases and J 5 bases, leaving 8 bases between the germline ends. CDR3 amino acids: CATQGTEAFF. The CDR3 DNA reads as TGTGCCACCCAGGGTACTGAAGCTTTCTTT.

The chain recombines TRBV12-3 or TRBV12-4 with TRBJ2-5; no firm D call. The ends were cut back, 0 bases at V and 4 bases at J, with 6 bases in the middle. The CDR3 contains 13 residues. CDR3 residues: CASSLAYGETQYF. For the CDR3, the DNA is TGTGCCAGCAGTTTAGCTTACGGAGAGACCCAGTACTTC.

The chain links TRBV13 to TRBJ2-7; TRBD1 matches 7 bases. Germline V gives CDR1 PRHDT, CDR2 FYEKMQ (reference sequence). The length of the CDR3 is 15 residues. Losses at the gene ends were 0 bases for V and 3 bases for J; bases not matched to a gene: 5. CDR3 protein: CASSLGDRTVYEQYF. For the CDR3, the DNA is TGTGCCAGCAGCTTAGGGGACAGGACAGTCTACGAGCAGTACTTC. Combining the CDR3 with reference TRBV13 and TRBJ2-7 gives the whole variable domain AAGVIQSPRHLIKEKRETATLKCYPIPRHDTVYWYQQGPGQDPQFLISFYEKMQSDKGSIPDRFSAQQFSDYHSELNMSSLELGDSALYFCASSLGDRTVYEQYFGPGTRLTVT.

The chain joins TRBV13 to TRBJ1-2, with D tentatively TRBD1 (5 bases). This CDR3 has 13 amino acids. The germline V gene has CDR1 PRHDT and CDR2 FYEKMQ (reference sequence). Trimming shortened V by 3 bases and J by 3 bases, and 8 bases separated the two germline ends. This CDR3 is CASSFKGDYGYTF. The CDR3 DNA follows: TGTGCCAGCAGCTTTAAAGGGGACTATGGCTACACCTTC.

V and J are TRBV10-3 and TRBJ2-2, with D possibly being TRBD2 (6 bases). Per germline, CDR1 ENHRY and CDR2 SYGVKD. This CDR3 is 16 amino acids long. V was shortened by 4 bases and J by 4 bases, with 16 bases between the two germline ends. CDR3 protein: CAISVWTTRSTGELFF. In DNA form, the CDR3 reads TGTGCCATCAGTGTATGGACTACCCGAAGCACCGGGGAGCTGTTTTTT.

The chain carries TRBV7-9 and TRBJ2-5, with D tentatively TRBD2 (6 bases). Germline CDR1 and CDR2: SEHNR and FQNEAQ (reference sequence). The CDR3 totals 15 residues. The ends were cut back, 3 bases at V and 1 base at J, with 12 bases in the middle. CDR3 bases: TGTGCCAGCAGCTTCAACGGACTATCCCAAGAGACCCAGTACTTC. Its translation: CASSFNGLSQETQYF.

The chain links TRBV7-2 to TRBJ2-7; 10 positions agree with TRBD1. This CDR3 has 15 amino acids. V lost 5 bases and J lost 1; bases outside the gene matches: 5. Germline lookup yields CDR1 SGHTA and CDR2 FQGNSA. In DNA form, the CDR3 reads TGTGCCAGCAGCCTAGACAGGGGGCTGTCCTACGAGCAGTACTTC. It translates to CASSLDRGLSYEQYF.

This chain uses TRBV29-1 with TRBJ2-7, with D unresolved. There are 11 residues in the CDR3. Germline CDR1 reads SQVTM; CDR2 reads ANQGSEA. The germline V and J ends were trimmed by 3 bases and 5 bases, with 8 bases remaining between them. CDR3 DNA sequence: TGCAGCGTTGATTCGGTGAACGAGCAGTACTTC. Translated: CSVDSVNEQYF.

V gene TRBV27 combines with J gene TRBJ2-3, with TRBD1 matching 7 bases. The length of the CDR3 is 15 residues. In germline, CDR1 is MNHEY, CDR2 SMNVEV (reference sequence). V lost 2 bases, J lost 0 bases, and 2 bases stayed unmatched. CDR3 protein: CASSLRGQSTDTQYF. The CDR3 DNA follows: TGTGCCAGCAGTTTACGGGGACAGAGCACAGATACGCAGTATTTT.

V usage is TRBV5-5 and J usage is TRBJ1-4; the match to TRBD1 covers 9 bases. Germline assignment: CDR1 SGHKS and CDR2 YYEKEE (reference sequence). V lost 2 bases to trimming and J lost 7 bases; unmatched junction nucleotides: 6. The CDR3 has 15 residues. CDR3 nucleotides: TGTGCCAGCAGCTTACCCGGGACAGGGAGTGAAAAACTGTTTTTT. The encoded protein is CASSLPGTGSEKLFF.

The V call is TRBV5-1, the J call TRBJ1-2, with 8 bases lining up with TRBD1. CDR1 SGHRS and CDR2 YFSETQ come from the germline V gene. CDR3 length equals 14 residues. With V trimmed by 4 bases and J by 3 bases, 5 bases remained unmatched. The CDR3 coding sequence is TGCGCCAGCAGCGGTCAGGGGGCGGACTATGGCTACACCTTC. Translated, it gives CASSGQGADYGYTF.

The gene calls are TRBV28 and TRBJ2-7; D perhaps matches TRBD2 (6 bases). The V end lost 5 bases, the J end lost 1 base, and 15 bases lay between the germline ends. This CDR3 has 15 amino acids. CDR1 and CDR2 from the germline V gene are MDHEN and SYDVKM. The CDR3, as DNA: TGTGCCAGCAGTCCTTCGGCAGGGACTTCCTACGAGCAGTACTTC. This sequence encodes CASSPSAGTSYEQYF.

This chain joins TRBV2 and TRBJ1-1, with D perhaps TRBD1 (6 bases). Trimming took 6 bases from V and 0 from J, leaving 14 bases between them. The CDR3 extends over 15 amino acids. CDR1 is SNHLY and CDR2 is FYNNEI in the germline V gene. CDR3 sequence reads: CASSPTGLMNTEAFF. The CDR3 DNA sequence: TGTGCCAGCAGCCCGACAGGCCTAATGAACACTGAAGCTTTCTTT.

The J gene is TRBJ2-3, the V gene TRBV27, with TRBD2 identical over 7 bases. The CDR3 is made up of 16 amino acids. The germline V gene encodes CDR1 MNHEY and CDR2 SMNVEV (reference sequence). V was pared by 3 bases and J by 3 bases, with 9 bases of the junction left unmatched. CDR3 region: CASSFLSGKGTDTQYF. The CDR3 DNA follows: TGTGCCAGCAGTTTCCTAAGCGGGAAAGGGACAGATACGCAGTATTTT.

The rearrangement joins TRBV15 to TRBJ1-6, with D uncertain. The CDR3 is 13 amino acids. Germline lookup yields CDR1 LNHNV and CDR2 YYDKDF (reference sequence). V dropped 5 bases and J dropped 9 bases, with 11 bases sitting between them. The CDR3 region is CATSFYSSSPLHF. CDR3 DNA sequence: TGTGCCACCAGCTTCTACTCAAGTTCACCCCTCCACTTT. Using reference TRBV15 and TRBJ1-6 for the parts outside the CDR3, the full variable domain is DAMVIQNPRYQVTQFGKPVTLSCSQTLNHNVMYWYQQKSSQAPKLLFHYYDKDFNNEADTPDNFQSRRPNTSFCFLDIRSPGLGDTAMYLCATSFYSSSPLHFGNGTRLTVT.

This clone was detected a few times. The rearrangement uses TRBV4-3 and TRBJ1-5; TRBD1 matches 7 bases. CDR3 length: 14 residues. V lost 5 bases, J lost 4 bases, and 5 bases stayed unmatched. The germline V gene encodes CDR1 LGHNA and CDR2 YSLEER. The CDR3 coding sequence is TGCGCCAGCAGCTCGGGACAGAATAATCAGCCCCAGCATTTT. It codes for CASSSGQNNQPQHF.

This clone has only a few counts. The CDR3 loop is CASSLVTGKNSPLHF. As DNA, the CDR3 is TGTGCCAGCAGCTTAGTTACAGGGAAAAATTCACCCCTCCACTTT. The chain joins TRBV11-2 to TRBJ1-6, with a possible D match to TRBD1 (6 bases). Germline V gene lookup returns CDR1 SGHAT and CDR2 FQNNGV. V was cut by 1 base and J by 7 bases, with 11 bases left in between. The CDR3 is made up of 15 amino acids.

The V call is TRBV3-1 (or the pseudogene TRBV3-2), the J call TRBJ1-2, with D perhaps TRBD1 (5 bases). CDR3 size: 12 residues. Germline CDR1 and CDR2: LGHDT and YNNKEL (reference sequence). V was pared by 10 bases and J by 7 bases, with 16 bases between. CDR3 in amino acids: CATLEQVSGYTF. The CDR3 DNA reads as TGTGCCACCCTAGAACAGGTCAGTGGCTACACCTTC.

The rearrangement joins TRBV11-2 to TRBJ2-1; D gene unclear. Per the germline V gene, CDR1 is SGHAT and CDR2 is FQNNGV. The CDR3 is 14 amino acids. Deletions cut 3 bases from V and 2 bases from J, with 8 bases between. The CDR3 here is CASSFSSAYNEQFF. The CDR3 bases are TGTGCCAGCAGCTTCTCGTCTGCCTACAATGAGCAGTTCTTC.

The chain has TRBV29-1 and TRBJ2-7; D is ambiguous. V was trimmed by 4 bases and J by 4 bases, leaving 8 bases between them. This CDR3 spans 11 amino acids. Germline CDR1 SQVTM, CDR2 ANQGSEA. CDR3 region: CSVGSLYEQYF. CDR3 DNA: TGCAGCGTTGGTAGCCTGTACGAGCAGTACTTC.

This clone was detected a few times. This chain uses TRBV6-2 or TRBV6-3 with TRBJ2-2, with D possibly matching TRBD2 (5 bases). The CDR3 totals 16 residues. V was trimmed by 6 bases and J by 4 bases, leaving 18 bases between them. Germline assignment: CDR1 MNHEY and CDR2 SVGEGT. CDR3: CASSPLSGRGTGELFF. CDR3 nucleotide sequence: TGTGCCAGCAGCCCTCTAAGCGGCCGGGGCACCGGGGAGCTGTTTTTT.